Below, 13 T cell receptor beta chains from the same sample are listed, as sequenced in a study of beta chain features in type 1 diabetes (dated by TCRdb to 2016 to 2019). The library was produced with the immunoSEQ multiplex PCR assay. The entire isolated RNA was reverse transcribed using the High Capacity cDNA Reverse Transcription Kit, and thus expressed TCRB transcripts were sequenced. TCRdb holds this immuneACCESS table with in-frame rearrangements only. Some clones are missing; in checked studies, unresolved V genes explain under half, and the rest has no known cause. For this sample the table gives around 250,000 clones, of which roughly an eighth were detected only once. The ten largest clones add up to more than 0.015% of the sample. The investigation overall reported the following: Type 1 diabetes patients showed a moderate but significant shortening of TCRB CDR3 length in all four CD4+ subsets.

These receptors' antigens are unknown. Specimen: naive CD4+ T cells from blood. What the cell subset or site label conveys for this sample: true naive CD4+ T cells. Receptors originate from a man aged 30-40 years with type 1 diabetes.

This clone was counted only a few times. J is TRBJ2-5 and V is TRBV4-2; tentatively, D is TRBD2 (7 bases). Looked up from germline, CDR1 is LGHNA and CDR2 is YNFKEQ. The CDR3 is 17 residues long. The V end lost 1 base, the J end lost 5 bases, and 20 bases lay between the germline ends. This CDR3 reads CASSQVGGRALLETQYF. CDR3 sequence (DNA): TGTGCCAGCAGCCAAGTCGGGGGGCGAGCCCTTTTGGAGACCCAGTACTTC.

This clone occurred a few times. The J gene is TRBJ2-5, the V gene TRBV29-1; 8 bases match TRBD2. Per germline, CDR1 SQVTM and CDR2 ANQGSEA. The V segment lost 7 bases and the J segment 2 bases; nucleotides outside the gene matches: 12. The CDR3 covers 15 residues. CDR3 coding DNA: TGCAGCGCCTCGGCGGCTAGCGGGTATCAAGAGACCCAGTACTTC. Protein: CSASAASGYQETQYF. Together with reference TRBV29-1 and TRBJ2-5, the CDR3 gives the full variable domain: SAVISQKPSRDICQRGTSLTIQCQVDSQVTMMFWYRQQPGQSLTLIATANQGSEATYESGFVIDKFPISRPNLTFSTLTVSNMSPEDSSIYLCSASAASGYQETQYFGPGTRLLVL.

Here the CDR3 reads CASSLAEGNAYGYTF. The CDR3 region has the DNA TGTGCCAGCAGCTTAGCGGAGGGGAATGCCTATGGCTACACCTTC. The rearrangement joins TRBV7-9 to TRBJ1-2, with D tentatively TRBD1 (5 bases). V shed 0 bases and J shed 4 bases, with 12 bases lying between them. Germline V lookup: CDR1 SEHNR, CDR2 FQNEAQ (reference sequence). CDR3 length equals 15 residues.

The chain uses TRBV10-3 and TRBJ2-1; 11 bases are shared with TRBD2. Per the germline V gene, CDR1 is ENHRY and CDR2 is SYGVKD. This CDR3 is 13 amino acids long. With 7 bases clipped from V and 10 bases from J, the junction kept 6 bases outside the gene matches. As DNA, the CDR3 is TGTGCCATCACCCCTAGCGGGAGGCCCGAGCAGTTCTTC. As protein: CAITPSGRPEQFF.

This clone was observed a few times. The chain links TRBV28 to TRBJ2-6; D gene unclear. The germline gives CDR1 MDHEN, CDR2 SYDVKM. Trimming stripped 4 bases from V and 3 bases from J, with 4 bases between. This CDR3 comprises 13 residues. The CDR3 spells CASSSVGANVLTF. Written as DNA, the CDR3 is TGTGCCAGCAGTTCCGTTGGGGCCAACGTCCTGACTTTC.

This clone was seen a few times. The chain couples TRBV4-3 to TRBJ2-2, with D possibly being TRBD1 (5 bases). Looked up from germline, CDR1 is LGHNA and CDR2 is YSLEER. The CDR3 is made up of 14 amino acids. Trimming removed 2 bases at V and 1 base at J, with 5 bases between. The CDR3 loop reads CASSQQGNTGELFF. The CDR3 DNA follows: TGCGCCAGCAGCCAACAGGGGAACACCGGGGAGCTGTTTTTT.

In the case of this clone: The sample holds other DNA sequences that translate to the same CDR3. The V call is TRBV28, the J call TRBJ2-7; D is unclear. Trimming took off 5 bases at V and 0 bases at J, with 5 bases between the two ends. Per the germline V gene, CDR1 is MDHEN and CDR2 is SYDVKM. The CDR3 extends over 12 amino acids. As DNA, the CDR3 is TGTGCCAGCAGTCTCAGCTCCTACGAGCAGTACTTC. It specifies CASSLSSYEQYF.

The CDR3 coding sequence is TGTGCCAGCAGCCGACAGGTGACGACTGAAGCTTTCTTT. Protein product: CASSRQVTTEAFF. This rearrangement joins TRBV14 to TRBJ1-1, with a tentative D call TRBD1 (6 bases). This CDR3 has 13 amino acids. From germline, CDR1 is SGHDN and CDR2 FVKESK. The V end was cut by 4 bases, the J end by 5 bases, with 11 bases between.

The V call is TRBV5-1, the J call TRBJ2-1; TRBD2 agrees at 16 bases. CDR1 is SGHRS, CDR2 YFSETQ, per germline. CDR3 size: 18 residues. Trimming at V came to 9 bases and at J to 6 bases, leaving 15 bases not matched to a gene. CDR3 nucleotide sequence: TGCGCCACTAACCCCGGGACTAGCGGGAGGGTTTTGGTCAATGAGCAGTTCTTC. This sequence encodes CATNPGTSGRVLVNEQFF.

The chain combines TRBV5-4 with TRBJ2-1; 9 bases are shared with TRBD2. The germline V gene encodes CDR1 SGHNT and CDR2 YYREEE (reference sequence). The junction had 2 bases not matched to a gene; V was cut back by 4 bases and J by 0 bases. The CDR3 covers 15 residues. This CDR3 is CASSPTSGSYNEQFF. The CDR3 DNA reads as TGTGCCAGCAGCCCGACTAGCGGCTCCTACAATGAGCAGTTCTTC.

V gene TRBV29-1 combines with J gene TRBJ2-7, with 8 bases fitting TRBD1. The V gene end was trimmed by 3 bases and the J gene end by 2 bases; junction bases not matched to a gene: 0. CDR3 length: 12 residues. Germline V CDR1 and CDR2: SQVTM, ANQGSEA. The CDR3 sequence: CSVEDRAYEQYF. The CDR3 region has the DNA TGCAGCGTTGAGGACAGGGCCTACGAGCAGTACTTC.

This clone was counted a few times. This CDR3 is also generated by other DNA sequences in the sample. The rearrangement links TRBV28 to TRBJ2-7; 9 bases match TRBD2. Per the germline V gene, CDR1 is MDHEN and CDR2 is SYDVKM. There are 15 residues in the CDR3. Losses at the gene ends were 2 bases for V and 2 bases for J; bases not matched to a gene: 4. Here the CDR3 DNA reads TGTGCCAGCAGTTTAGGGCTAGCGGGGACCTACGAGCAGTACTTC. It codes for CASSLGLAGTYEQYF. Using reference TRBV28 and TRBJ2-7 for the parts outside the CDR3, the full variable domain is DVKVTQSSRYLVKRTGEKVFLECVQDMDHENMFWYRQDPGLGLRLIYFSYDVKMKEKGDIPEGYSVSREKKERFSLILESASTNQTSMYLCASSLGLAGTYEQYFGPGTRLTVT.

The chain employs TRBV6-5 and TRBJ1-1; D remains unclear. Germline loops: CDR1 MNHEY, CDR2 SVGAGI. V was clipped by 2 bases and J by 11 bases, with 12 bases between them. The CDR3 covers 12 residues. The CDR3 coding sequence is TGTGCCAGCAGTTACAGTCACGGAGAGGCTTTCTTT. Translation: CASSYSHGEAFF.